This TCR beta chain was captured by sequencing in a study of blood T cell repertoires in COVID-19. Looking at the study overall: Samples of COVID-19 (acute and convalescent) were obtained from the United States, Italy and Spain.

How the authors handled the data: Scientists estimated how many nucleated cells there were by amplifying reference gene primers. Profiling relied on immunoSEQ multiplex PCR, and the TCRdb table lists in-frame clones only, not all of them. V and J calls and clone size are given by that table; D and trimming were obtained from the DNA. The data hold 210,000 or so clones, with 75% to 90% observed a single time. Germline CDR1 and CDR2: SGHTA and FQGNSA. V was clipped by 4 bases and J by 1 base, with 11 bases between them. This CDR3 is built from 14 residues. This chain uses TRBV7-2 with TRBJ2-7, with D unclear. The receptor's source is a human donor in a cohort sampled during active COVID-19. Sequencing was carried out using peripheral blood. CDR3 amino acids: CASSSIGFSYEQYF. The DNA of the CDR3 is TGTGCCAGCAGCTCCATCGGTTTTTCCTACGAGCAGTACTTC. The full variable domain, with the rest looked up from reference TRBV7-2 and TRBJ2-7, is GAGVSQSPSNKVTEKGKDVELRCDPISGHTALYWYRQSLGQGLEFLIYFQGNSAPDKSGLPSDRFSAERTGGSVSTLTIQRTQQEDSAVYLCASSSIGFSYEQYFGPGTRLTVT.